This T cell receptor beta chain was found in a study of memory CD4+ T cells and cytomegalovirus serostatus. Study information: This sample comes from healthy Belgian adults, fewer than 10 CMV seropositive, roughly 22 seronegative. Broader study findings: Of approximately 160 reported CMV TCRbeta sequences, 60 to 85 were found in memory CD4+ repertoires. Repertoires predicted CMV serostatus with median bootstrapped AUC of 0.95.

The sort gate was single viable CD3+CD4+CD8-CD45RO+ cells for memory CD4+ T cells. Only a few counts were recorded for this clone. Its antigen is currently unknown. The CDR3 totals 12 residues. Trimming cost V 6 bases and J 9 bases, with 14 bases left between them. CDR1 is SGHKS and CDR2 is YYEKEE in the germline V gene (reference sequence). The method was immunoSEQ multiplex PCR; TCRdb's version includes in-frame clones alone and lacks a portion of them. The data show 40,000 to 45,000 clones, around 76% seen once. Specimen: memory CD4+ T cells from blood. The TCR was taken from an adult in good health and CMV-seronegative. The chain joins TRBV5-5 to TRBJ2-3; tentative D call: TRBD2 (6 bases). The CDR3 DNA follows: TGTGCCAGCACCCTGGGGGGTTCGACGCAGTATTTT. Its translation: CASTLGGSTQYF.